Listed below are T cell receptor beta chains from one sample, sequenced in a study of shared clonotypes between healthy human individuals. Using immunoSEQ multiplex PCR, the repertoire was profiled, and TCRdb retains in-frame clones only, with some absent. The data hold roughly 720,000 clones, with about 90% observed a single time. Sequenced sample: memory CD8+ T cells from PBMCs. These receptors originate from a young man in good health. Some clones in this sample may be carry-over from other donors' samples. Each CDR3 is given with its conserved first and last residue. Fields, in order: D gene, J gene, CDR3 length, V gene, clone size, CDR3 protein, CDR3 DNA. D genes are given only for firm matches. The size entry is marked missing in some rows and otherwise reads once, few, many or a size class.

NA,TRBJ2-7,14,TRBV7-9,once,CASSEAERAYEQYF,TGTGCCAGCAGCGAGGCGGAGCGGGCCTACGAGCAGTACTTC
TRBD2,TRBJ2-7,15,TRBV28,NA,CASRGGSGSSYEQYF,TGTGCCAGCAGGGGGGGGAGCGGTAGCTCCTACGAGCAGTACTTC
NA,TRBJ2-7,14,TRBV7-3,NA,CASSTSGDTSRQYF,TGTGCCAGCAGCACGTCCGGGGACACATCTCGGCAGTACTTC
NA,TRBJ2-2,16,TRBV7-6,NA,CASSLRGGANTGELFF,TGTGCCAGCAGCTTAAGGGGCGGTGCGAACACCGGGGAGCTGTTTTTT
TRBD1,TRBJ1-2,19,TRBV28,NA,CASSFSRLGTGGGVYGYTF,TGTGCCAGCAGTTTCAGTCGACTCGGGACAGGGGGCGGGGTATATGGCTACACCTTC
TRBD2,TRBJ2-7,13,TRBV30,NA,CAWSSREGYEQYF,TGTGCCTGGAGTTCGCGGGAGGGATACGAGCAGTACTTC
NA,TRBJ2-3,17,TRBV27,NA,CASSFLPINERTDTQYF,TGTGCCAGCAGTTTCCTCCCGATAAACGAGCGCACAGATACGCAGTATTTT
NA,TRBJ2-1,13,TRBV7-9,once,CASSSVSDNEQFF,TGTGCCAGCAGCTCAGTTTCCGACAATGAGCAGTTCTTC
NA,TRBJ2-2,17,TRBV15,NA,CATSRDFSDIITGELFF,TGTGCCACCAGCAGAGATTTTTCGGACATTATCACCGGGGAGCTGTTTTTT
TRBD1,TRBJ1-5,16,TRBV27,NA,CASSSAGQAYNQPQHF,TGTGCCAGCAGTTCCGCGGGACAGGCCTACAATCAGCCCCAGCATTTT
TRBD2,TRBJ2-5,14,TRBV29-1,NA,CSVEGLAVQETQYF,TGCAGCGTTGAGGGACTAGCGGTCCAAGAGACCCAGTACTTC
TRBD1,TRBJ1-1,15,TRBV6-1,NA,CASTILGQGDTEAFF,TGTGCCAGCACCATATTAGGACAGGGGGACACTGAAGCTTTCTTT
TRBD1,TRBJ2-7,16,TRBV7-9,NA,CASSQTGGFGSYEQYF,TGTGCCAGCAGCCAGACAGGGGGCTTCGGCTCCTACGAGCAGTACTTC
NA,TRBJ2-7,11,TRBV11-2,NA,CASSLVNEQYF,TGTGCCAGCAGCTTAGTTAACGAGCAGTACTTC
TRBD2,TRBJ2-7,13,TRBV28,NA,CASTGGSSYEQYF,TGTGCCAGCACAGGCGGGAGCTCCTACGAGCAGTACTTC
NA,TRBJ2-7,14,TRBV6-5,once,CASSTRDGSYEQYF,TGTGCCAGCAGTACCCGGGACGGCTCCTACGAGCAGTACTTC
TRBD1,TRBJ2-1,16,TRBV7-3,NA,CASSLSGQGQGAEQFF,TGTGCCAGCAGCTTAAGTGGGCAGGGACAGGGGGCAGAGCAGTTCTTC
NA,TRBJ1-3,15,TRBV18,NA,CASSSDRLSGNTIYF,TGTGCCAGCTCATCCGACAGACTCTCTGGAAACACCATATATTTT
TRBD2,TRBJ2-7,15,TRBV11-2,NA,CASSLFEKRGYEQYF,TGTGCCAGCAGCCTTTTCGAGAAGCGGGGATACGAGCAGTACTTC
NA,TRBJ2-2,14,TRBV28,NA,CASSWGRGSGELFF,TGTGCCAGCAGTTGGGGCCGCGGTTCCGGGGAGCTGTTTTTT
NA,TRBJ1-2,15,TRBV27,NA,CASSPRQAINYGYTF,TGTGCCAGCAGTCCCAGACAGGCAATTAACTATGGCTACACCTTC
NA,TRBJ2-7,13,TRBV29-1,NA,CSVERLNSYEQYF,TGCAGCGTTGAACGATTGAACTCCTACGAGCAGTACTTC
NA,TRBJ2-1,17,TRBV6-1,NA,CASSEHTVKKLYNEQFF,TGTGCCAGCAGTGAACATACAGTCAAAAAGTTATACAATGAGCAGTTCTTC
TRBD1,TRBJ2-7,14,TRBV27,NA,CASSLGQGYNEQYF,TGTGCCAGCAGCCTTGGACAGGGGTATAACGAGCAGTACTTT
NA,TRBJ2-1,17,TRBV7-3,few,CASSLTTIAEPYNEQFF,TGTGCCAGCAGCTTAACCACAATAGCGGAGCCCTACAATGAGCAGTTCTTC
NA,TRBJ1-2,16,TRBV9,NA,CASSVVDSPGHYGYTF,TGTGCCAGCAGCGTAGTGGACAGCCCTGGTCACTATGGCTACACCTTC
TRBD1,TRBJ1-1,12,TRBV30,few,CAWSQGDTEAFF,TGTGCCTGGAGCCAGGGGGACACTGAAGCTTTCTTT
NA,TRBJ1-1,15,TRBV11-2,NA,CASSFPYGRGSEAFF,TGTGCCAGCAGCTTCCCTTACGGTAGGGGGAGTGAAGCTTTCTTT
NA,TRBJ1-2,13,TRBV4-3,NA,CASSQARGYGYTF,TGCGCCAGCAGCCAAGCCAGGGGCTATGGCTACACCTTC
NA,TRBJ1-2,14,TRBV5-4,NA,CASSPREGPYGYTF,TGTGCCAGCAGCCCCCGGGAGGGGCCATATGGCTACACCTTC
NA,TRBJ1-2,14,TRBV28,NA,CASSDRRANYGYTF,TGTGCCAGCAGTGACCGCAGAGCTAACTATGGCTACACCTTC
TRBD1,TRBJ2-5,15,TRBV28,NA,CASSTGTGGWETQYF,TGTGCCAGCAGTACCGGGACAGGGGGATGGGAGACCCAGTACTTC
NA,TRBJ2-7,13,TRBV27,NA,CASSLGTTYEQYF,TGTGCCAGCTCCCTTGGAACTACCTACGAGCAGTACTTC
TRBD2,TRBJ2-3,15,TRBV4-3,NA,CASSQTGTSTDTQYF,TGCGCCAGCAGCCAAACCGGGACTAGTACAGATACGCAGTATTTT